The clone carrying this T cell receptor beta chain was seen a handful of times. Regions amplified from RNA transcripts were the TCR beta CDR3 regions. The primer set for the first-round RT-PCR of the TCR CDR3 was HTBI. TCRdb re-analysed the multiplex PCR reads in MiXCR, keeping a single row per CDR3 protein. Among about 360,000 distinct CDR3 sequences listed, roughly 14% were seen once. The germline V gene has CDR1 MNHNS and CDR2 SASEGT. Trimming removed 6 bases from V and 6 bases from J; junction bases left unmatched: 14. The CDR3 contains 17 residues. This entry belongs to a study of T cells in Graves' hyperthyroidism and ophthalmopathy.

V gene TRBV6-1 combines with J gene TRBJ1-5, with 10 positions matching TRBD1. The origin of this receptor is a man aged 25 to 45 with Graves' hyperthyroidism that later progressed to Graves' ophthalmopathy. The sample comprised blood. Written as DNA, the CDR3 is TGTGCCAGCAGACTAGACCCTTCGGGACAGGGGCCTCAGCCCCAGCATTTT. Translating gives CASRLDPSGQGPQPQHF.